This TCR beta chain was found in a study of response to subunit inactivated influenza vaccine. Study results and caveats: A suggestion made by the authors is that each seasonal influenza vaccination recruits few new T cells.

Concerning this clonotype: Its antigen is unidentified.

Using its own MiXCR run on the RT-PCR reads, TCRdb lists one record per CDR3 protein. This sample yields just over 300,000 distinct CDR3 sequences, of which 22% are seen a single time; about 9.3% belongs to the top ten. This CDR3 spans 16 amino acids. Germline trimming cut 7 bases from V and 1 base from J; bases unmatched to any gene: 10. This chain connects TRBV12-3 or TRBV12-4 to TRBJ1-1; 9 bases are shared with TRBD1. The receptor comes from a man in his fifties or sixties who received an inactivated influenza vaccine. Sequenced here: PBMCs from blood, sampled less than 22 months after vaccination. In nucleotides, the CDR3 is TGTGCCAGCAACTGGGACAGGGTCCGCGCGAACACTGAAGCTTTCTTT. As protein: CASNWDRVRANTEAFF.